This TCR beta chain came from a study of B cell selection in AIRE deficiency. Whole-study results and caveats: Patient Tconv and Treg cells showed healthy-like TCRBV usage, CDR3 length, diversity. Shorter CDR3s marked shared Treg sequences, biased toward few non-templated insertions.

CD4+CD127+ cells were sorted as the conventional CD4 T cells. Control samples were from healthy, unrelated donors. In the original processing: Conventional T cell pools: some 100,000 distinct patient, approximately 130,000 donor TCRbeta sequences. Sequencing was performed with immunoSEQ multiplex PCR; in TCRdb, only in-frame clones are kept and a portion is missing. D and trimming come from the DNA, and the V and J calls and clone size come from that table. The sample holds some 25,000 clones, around 95% seen once. V lost 1 base and J lost 3, with 8 bases in between. The CDR3 runs 14 residues. The germline V gene has CDR1 SGHTA and CDR2 FQGNSA. A note on this clone: No antigen is known for it.

Sequencing was performed on CD4+CD127+ conventional T cells sorted from PBMCs. V is TRBV7-2 and J is TRBJ2-3; D remains ambiguous. The receptor comes from a human donor in good health. The CDR3 coding sequence is TGTGCCAGCAGCTTAGAACAGTTTACAGATACGCAGTATTTT. Translation: CASSLEQFTDTQYF.